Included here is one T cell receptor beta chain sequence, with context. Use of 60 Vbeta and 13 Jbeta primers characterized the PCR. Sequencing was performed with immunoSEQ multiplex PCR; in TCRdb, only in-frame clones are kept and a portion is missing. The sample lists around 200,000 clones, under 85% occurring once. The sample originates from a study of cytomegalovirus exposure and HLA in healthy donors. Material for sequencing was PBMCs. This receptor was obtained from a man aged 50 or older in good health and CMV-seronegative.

The CDR3 sequence: CASSPQIGGGNYIQYF. For the CDR3, the DNA is TGTGCCAGCAGCCCCCAGATTGGCGGGGGGAACTACATTCAGTACTTC. The chain links TRBV7-2 to TRBJ2-4, with 8 bases aligning to TRBD2. The CDR3 covers 16 residues. J was trimmed by 8 bases and V by 5 bases; bases with no gene match: 14. In germline, CDR1 is SGHTA, CDR2 FQGNSA.